A selection of T cell receptor beta chains follows, all from one sample in a study of radiotherapy plus CTLA-4 blockade in lung cancer. The protocol was immunoSEQ multiplex PCR, while the TCRdb copy is restricted to in-frame clones and leaves out a portion. The table shows approximately 67,000 clones, with about four fifths occurring only once. Here the sequenced sample was peripheral blood, taken from a patient treated with radiotherapy plus ipilimumab. All receptors come from a human donor with non-small cell lung cancer who had a partial response to radiotherapy plus ipilimumab. CDR3s include the opening cysteine and the closing phenylalanine or tryptophan. A D gene is named only where the DNA matches it firmly. Not every row has a clone size; where given, it reads once, few, many or a size class.

clone_size | d_call | j_call | v_call | cdr3_aa | cdr3_nt
few | - | TRBJ2-1 | TRBV7-2 | CASSIPALTYNEQFF | TGTGCCAGCAGCATCCCCGCCCTAACCTACAATGAGCAGTTCTTC
- | - | TRBJ1-5 | TRBV10-2 | CASSESGQANQPQHF | TGCGCCAGCAGTGAGTCGGGGCAGGCCAATCAGCCCCAGCATTTT
- | - | TRBJ1-5 | TRBV6-1 | CASSETREGQPQHF | TGTGCCAGCAGTGAAACCAGGGAGGGTCAGCCCCAGCATTTT
- | - | TRBJ2-3 | TRBV12-2 | CASRHRRVIYTQYF | TGTGCAAGTCGCCACCGGCGGGTGATATATACGCAGTATTTT
- | - | TRBJ1-4 | TRBV2 | CASSDTGPEKLFF | TGTGCCAGCAGTGATACAGGTCCTGAAAAACTGTTTTTT
- | TRBD2 | TRBJ2-1 | TRBV27 | CASSRSGGNSYNEQFF | TGTGCCAGCAGCCGAAGCGGGGGTAACTCCTACAATGAGCAGTTCTTC
- | TRBD2 | TRBJ2-3 | TRBV5-1 | CASSLGAGGHITDTQYF | TGCGCCAGCAGCCTCGGGGCGGGGGGCCATATCACAGATACGCAGTATTTT
- | - | TRBJ2-2 | TRBV5-1 | CASSLDYPGITGELFF | TGCGCCAGCAGCTTGGATTATCCAGGGATCACCGGGGAGCTGTTTTTT
once | - | TRBJ1-1 | TRBV6-5 | CASMPGTHMNTEAFF | TGTGCCAGCATGCCGGGGACTCATATGAACACTGAAGCTTTCTTT
- | - | TRBJ1-1 | TRBV18 | CASSPSWGGGGTEAFF | TGTGCCAGCTCACCATCGTGGGGCGGGGGGGGCACTGAAGCTTTCTTT
- | - | TRBJ2-1 | TRBV5-1 | CASSPGTNYNEQFF | TGCGCCAGCAGCCCCGGGACAAACTACAATGAGCAGTTCTTC
- | - | TRBJ2-5 | TRBV6-5 | CASSQTEGTQYF | TGTGCCAGCAGCCAGACCGAGGGGACCCAGTACTTC
- | - | TRBJ1-1 | TRBV6-5 | CASLRPGMNTEAFF | TGTGCCAGTCTACGCCCAGGAATGAACACTGAAGCTTTCTTT
- | - | TRBJ1-2 | TRBV19 | CASSIGGGDWGYTF | TGTGCCAGTAGTATAGGCGGAGGGGACTGGGGCTACACCTTC
- | - | TRBJ2-1 | TRBV11-2 | CASSLDETRVGEQFF | TGTGCCAGCAGCTTAGATGAGACTAGGGTGGGTGAGCAGTTCTTC
- | TRBD1 | TRBJ1-4 | TRBV29-1 | CSAGQGANEKLFF | TGCAGCGCCGGACAGGGGGCGAATGAAAAACTGTTTTTT
- | - | TRBJ1-1 | TRBV5-1 | CASSFGRANTEAFF | TGCGCCAGCAGCTTCGGCAGGGCCAACACTGAAGCTTTCTTT
- | TRBD2 | TRBJ2-1 | TRBV14 | CASSPLTSGRAGEQFF | TGTGCCAGCAGCCCCTTGACTAGCGGGAGGGCCGGTGAGCAGTTCTTC
- | TRBD1 | TRBJ2-7 | TRBV18 | CASSPPWGQGSGEQYF | TGTGCCAGCTCACCACCGTGGGGACAGGGATCAGGGGAGCAGTACTTC
- | - | TRBJ1-3 | TRBV19 | CASSTGPGNTIYF | TGTGCCAGTAGTACCGGTCCTGGAAACACCATATATTTT
- | - | TRBJ2-7 | TRBV28 | CASSLSDSLYEQYF | TGTGCCAGCAGTTTATCAGACTCTCTCTACGAGCAGTACTTC
once | TRBD2 | TRBJ2-7 | TRBV28 | CASSSSGTSGSSEQYF | TGTGCCAGCAGTTCCTCCGGGACTAGCGGGAGCAGCGAGCAGTACTTC
- | - | TRBJ1-2 | TRBV28 | CASSPNYGYTF | TGTGCCAGCAGTCCGAACTATGGCTACACCTTC
- | TRBD1 | TRBJ2-7 | TRBV19 | CASSIVGTAKAYEQYF | TGTGCCAGTAGTATAGTCGGGACAGCCAAGGCCTACGAGCAGTACTTC
- | TRBD2 | TRBJ2-5 | TRBV5-1 | CASSLGSGGGETQYF | TGCGCCAGCAGCTTAGGTAGCGGGGGAGGGGAGACCCAGTACTTC
few | TRBD1 | TRBJ2-7 | TRBV30 | CAWKDRASYEQYF | TGTGCCTGGAAGGACAGGGCCTCCTACGAGCAGTACTTC
- | TRBD1 | TRBJ1-1 | TRBV11-3 | CASAQGEKRTEAFF | TGTGCCAGTGCCCAGGGGGAGAAGCGCACTGAAGCTTTCTTT
- | - | TRBJ1-2 | TRBV28 | CASSLPGPPWGYTF | TGTGCCAGCAGTTTACCAGGGCCCCCTTGGGGCTACACCTTC
- | - | TRBJ2-5 | TRBV5-6 | CASSLVAGMGEAQYF | TGTGCCAGCAGCTTGGTTGCGGGGATGGGAGAGGCCCAGTACTTC
- | - | TRBJ2-5 | TRBV18 | CASSPSGSGTWETQYF | TGTGCCAGCTCACCCTCGGGATCGGGGACATGGGAGACCCAGTACTTC
- | - | TRBJ1-1 | TRBV28 | CASSPSPLHPRRNTEAFF | TGTGCCAGCAGCCCCAGCCCCCTCCACCCCAGGCGGAACACTGAAGCTTTCTTT
- | - | TRBJ2-1 | TRBV7-8 | CASSLGHYNEQFF | TGTGCCAGCAGCTTAGGTCATTACAATGAGCAGTTCTTC
- | TRBD1 | TRBJ1-5 | TRBV27 | CASRQGAFQPQHF | TGTGCCAGCAGACAGGGGGCGTTTCAGCCCCAGCATTTT
- | TRBD1 | TRBJ2-7 | TRBV6-1 | CASSPDRAPYEQYF | TGTGCCAGCAGTCCCGACAGGGCCCCCTACGAGCAGTACTTC
- | TRBD1 | TRBJ2-5 | TRBV5-8 | CASTPGGRWETQYF | TGTGCCAGCACCCCAGGGGGCAGGTGGGAGACCCAGTACTTC
- | - | TRBJ2-5 | TRBV27 | CASSYGSGGKDQETQYF | TGTGCCAGCAGTTATGGTTCCGGCGGCAAAGATCAAGAGACCCAGTACTTC
- | TRBD1 | TRBJ2-3 | TRBV5-1 | CASSRTGTTDTQYF | TGCGCCAGCAGCAGGACAGGAACCACAGATACGCAGTATTTT
few | TRBD2 | TRBJ2-5 | TRBV7-9 | CASSTSSGRASQETQYF | TGTGCCAGCAGCACCTCTAGCGGGAGGGCCTCACAAGAGACCCAGTACTTC
- | TRBD1 | TRBJ1-4 | TRBV10-3 | CAIGQGDEKLFF | TGTGCCATTGGACAGGGGGATGAAAAACTGTTTTTT